These 16 T cell receptor beta chains originate from one sample sequenced in a study of T cells expressing NK-cell markers. TCRdb re-called the 5' RACE reads, yielding one record per CDR3 amino acid sequence without DNA. The sample holds 140,000 or so distinct CDR3 sequences. Sequencing input: blood T cells: a sorted CD56 or NKG2C T cell subset, CD4+ or CD8+ T cells, or bulk PBMC T cells (not recorded which). These receptors were obtained from a young man in good health.

V gene TRBV2 combines with J gene TRBJ2-1. From germline, CDR1 is SNHLY and CDR2 FYNNEI. This CDR3 is 15 amino acids long. Here the CDR3 reads CASRDLWTGLNEQFF. Based on the CDR3 plus reference TRBV2 and TRBJ2-1, the full variable domain is EPEVTQTPSHQVTQMGQEVILRCVPISNHLYFYWYRQILGQKVEFLVSFYNNEISEKSEIFDDQFSVERPDGSNFTLKIRSTKLEDSAMYFCASRDLWTGLNEQFFGPGTRLTVL.

The J gene is TRBJ2-1, the V gene TRBV20-1. The CDR3 is 14 amino acids. Germline values: CDR1 DFQATT, CDR2 SNEGSKA (reference sequence). Here the CDR3 reads CSALRFDYYNEQFF.

The CDR3 loop reads CASSFQGNEQYF. This chain joins TRBV5-1 and TRBJ2-7. Germline V lookup: CDR1 SGHRS, CDR2 YFSETQ. The CDR3 consists of 12 residues.

The chain couples TRBV29-1 to TRBJ2-5; TCRdb gives TRBD1 as the D gene, but with no DNA this cannot be confirmed. The CDR3 is 12 residues long. Germline CDR1 SQVTM, CDR2 ANQGSEA. This CDR3 is CSVGGPRETQYF.

CDR3 region: CASTELRGSYNSPLHF. The chain is built from TRBV7-9 and TRBJ1-6. CDR1 is SEHNR, CDR2 FQNEAQ, per germline (reference sequence). The CDR3 spans 16 residues.

The chain employs TRBV7-6 and TRBJ2-7; with no DNA, the TCRdb D assignment of TRBD1 cannot be verified. The germline CDR1 and CDR2 sequences are SGHVS and FNYEAQ. The CDR3 contains 16 residues. CDR3 amino acids: CASSLAGFPEEGEQYF.

The V call is TRBV7-9, the J call TRBJ1-1; TCRdb names TRBD1, which stays unverified in the absence of DNA. Looked up from germline, CDR1 is SEHNR and CDR2 is FQNEAQ (reference sequence). The CDR3 has 15 residues. CDR3: CASSPWGQGNTEAFF.

This sequence joins TRBV19 and TRBJ2-2; TCRdb's D call of TRBD2 is untestable without DNA. Germline values: CDR1 LNHDA, CDR2 SQIVND (reference sequence). This CDR3 has 14 amino acids. CDR3 in amino acids: CASSTGLAHGELFF. The entire variable domain, with the rest obtained from reference TRBV19 and TRBJ2-2, is as follows: DGGITQSPKYLFRKEGQNVTLSCEQNLNHDAMYWYRQDPGQGLRLIYYSQIVNDFQKGDIAEGYSVSREKKESFPLTVTSAQKNPTAFYLCASSTGLAHGELFFGEGSRLTVL.

The chain carries TRBV20-1 and TRBJ2-7; there is no DNA to check the TCRdb D call of TRBD1. This CDR3 is 17 amino acids long. Germline V gene lookup returns CDR1 DFQATT and CDR2 SNEGSKA (reference sequence). CDR3 region: CSASGDRGRLMSQEQYF.

V gene TRBV28 combines with J gene TRBJ2-7; without DNA, the TCRdb call of TRBD1 cannot be checked. The CDR3 contains 14 residues. The germline CDR1 and CDR2 sequences are MDHEN and SYDVKM. The CDR3 reads CASSLGGGMGEQYF.

This chain uses TRBV6-2 or TRBV6-3 with TRBJ2-3. This CDR3 is 16 amino acids long. Germline assignment: CDR1 MNHEY and CDR2 SVGEGT. CDR3 amino acids: CASSNDFDVGTDTQYF.

The chain couples TRBV7-6 to TRBJ2-7; absent DNA, TCRdb's TRBD2 call cannot be checked. Germline V gene sequence: CDR1 SGHVS, CDR2 FNYEAQ. The CDR3 extends over 12 amino acids. CDR3 amino acids: CASGPAPYEQYF.

V is TRBV5-1 and J is TRBJ2-1; with no DNA, the TCRdb D assignment of TRBD1 cannot be verified. Germline CDR1 reads SGHRS; CDR2 reads YFSETQ. The CDR3 runs to 14 residues. The CDR3 loop reads CASAAKQGADEQFF.

This chain connects TRBV29-1 to TRBJ2-3. CDR3 size: 17 residues. Germline V gene sequence: CDR1 SQVTM, CDR2 ANQGSEA. CDR3 residues: CSVSGTLTPLATDTQYF.

The chain joins TRBV12-3 or TRBV12-4 to TRBJ2-3; as DNA is missing, the TRBD2 call by TCRdb cannot be tested. This CDR3 has 14 residues. CDR3 in amino acids: CASSRRESTDTQYF.

This chain joins TRBV28 and TRBJ2-1; TCRdb proposes TRBD2, but this gene call is untestable without DNA. This CDR3 is built from 14 residues. The V gene's germline CDR1 is MDHEN and CDR2 SYDVKM. CDR3 protein: CASSFVGLDNEQFF. Using reference TRBV28 and TRBJ2-1 for the parts outside the CDR3, the full variable domain is DVKVTQSSRYLVKRTGEKVFLECVQDMDHENMFWYRQDPGLGLRLIYFSYDVKMKEKGDIPEGYSVSREKKERFSLILESASTNQTSMYLCASSFVGLDNEQFFGPGTRLTVL.